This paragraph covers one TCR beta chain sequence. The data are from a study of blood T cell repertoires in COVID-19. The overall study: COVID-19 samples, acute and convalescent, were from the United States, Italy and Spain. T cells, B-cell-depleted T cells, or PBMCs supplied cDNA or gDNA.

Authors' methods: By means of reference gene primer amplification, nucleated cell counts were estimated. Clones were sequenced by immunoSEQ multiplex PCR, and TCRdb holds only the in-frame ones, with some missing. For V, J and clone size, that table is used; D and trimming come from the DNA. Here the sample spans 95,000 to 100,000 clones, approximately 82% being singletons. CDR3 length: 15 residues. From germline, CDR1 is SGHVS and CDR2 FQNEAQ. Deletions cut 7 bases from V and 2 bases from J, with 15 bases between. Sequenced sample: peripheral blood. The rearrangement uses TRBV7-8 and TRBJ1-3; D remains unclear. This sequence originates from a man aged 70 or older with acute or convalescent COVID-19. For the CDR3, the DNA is TGTGCCAGCACCGACGGGGAGGTAACTGGAAACACCATATATTTT. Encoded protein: CASTDGEVTGNTIYF.